A selection of T cell receptor beta chains follows, all from one sample in a study of post-analysis software for immune sequencing data. TCRdb re-called the PCR reads with MiXCR, one entry per CDR3 protein. Of some 450,000 distinct CDR3 sequences in the sample, 40% to 55% were seen once. The sequenced sample consisted of blood. Receptor source: a girl aged 5 to 17 with multiple sclerosis. The CDR3 runs from the conserved cysteine through the conserved F or W. The size field is filled for only some rows; it gives once, few, many or a size class.

v_gene	j_gene	abundance	CDR3aa
TRBV7-2	TRBJ2-3	.	CASSAGGGLTDTQYF
TRBV12-3/TRBV12-4	TRBJ2-5	.	CASSPTTGTVNKQYF
TRBV29-1	TRBJ1-5	.	CSVEGPQPQHF
TRBV27	TRBJ2-1	few	CASSSRYEQFF
TRBV28	TRBJ2-5	.	CASSQGQGQKYF
TRBV11-1	TRBJ2-7	.	CASSFSTEGVYEQYF
TRBV7-2	TRBJ2-7	once	CASSIALGTGYF
TRBV14	.	.	CASSQGGTSGSETQYF
TRBV12-3/TRBV12-4	TRBJ1-5	few	CASRDGLERPQHF
TRBV4-3	TRBJ2-1	few	CASSQDKGNNEQFF
TRBV29-1	TRBJ2-2	.	CSVLVNTGELFF
TRBV4-1	TRBJ1-5	.	CASSQEVPQGNQPQHF
TRBV3-1	TRBJ2-1	.	CASSKIPASGRSSEQFF
TRBV29-1	TRBJ1-5	.	CRYDQGSHQPQHF
TRBV7-9	TRBJ2-2	.	CASSLLGGRDAGELFF
TRBV28	TRBJ2-5	.	CASSLGIRETQYF
TRBV9	TRBJ1-1	.	CASSLGQGAVDTEAFF
TRBV9	TRBJ2-3	few	CASSVGLAGGTDTQYF
TRBV7-2	.	few	CASKMGETQYF
TRBV7-8	TRBJ2-7	.	CASSLVGHLTYEQYF
TRBV18	.	.	CASSRGQIYEQYF
TRBV7-8	TRBJ1-5	.	CASSLARVRISNQPQHF
TRBV11-2	TRBJ2-1	.	CASSLKLAEMNNEQFF
TRBV6-5	TRBJ1-1	.	CASSTDRDRAEAFF
TRBV27	TRBJ2-1	.	CASSPRLAGGPGDEQFF
TRBV6-5	TRBJ1-1	.	CATMGGGGGNTEAFF
TRBV9	.	.	CASGDNHEQYF
TRBV6-5	TRBJ2-3	.	CASSLQDTTFTDTQYF
TRBV6-5	TRBJ2-5	.	CASSATTGLSYEQYF
TRBV7-3	TRBJ2-5	.	CASSFSGTGGGQYF
TRBV7-3	TRBJ2-1	.	CASSLAGEKNEQFF
TRBV4-2	TRBJ2-7	.	CASSQEGSKSYEQYF
TRBV29-1	TRBJ2-5	.	CSVEGGGEGQETQYF
TRBV9	TRBJ1-4	.	CASSALVGANEKLFF
TRBV20-1	TRBJ2-7	.	CSASLLIYEQYF
TRBV10-3	TRBJ1-1	.	CAISDGTVSTEAFF
TRBV20-1	TRBJ2-7	.	CSPRRTSGYGQYF
TRBV27	TRBJ2-5	.	CASRMAGRANEQYF
TRBV4-2	TRBJ2-1	few	CASSQRPVYNEQFF
TRBV29-1	TRBJ2-7	.	CSVTLESYEQYF
TRBV11-2	TRBJ2-1	.	CASSPSGSSKFF
TRBV28	TRBJ2-3	.	CASSLRALDTQYF
TRBV3-1	TRBJ2-1	.	CASSQDLTGGPKNEQFF
TRBV9	TRBJ1-4	.	CASSPTGGCEKLFF
TRBV7-3	TRBJ1-6	few	CASSLGDRPPGPLHF
TRBV19	TRBJ2-7	.	CASREAGPYEQYF
TRBV27	TRBJ2-1	.	CASSPRGTSGTYNEQFF